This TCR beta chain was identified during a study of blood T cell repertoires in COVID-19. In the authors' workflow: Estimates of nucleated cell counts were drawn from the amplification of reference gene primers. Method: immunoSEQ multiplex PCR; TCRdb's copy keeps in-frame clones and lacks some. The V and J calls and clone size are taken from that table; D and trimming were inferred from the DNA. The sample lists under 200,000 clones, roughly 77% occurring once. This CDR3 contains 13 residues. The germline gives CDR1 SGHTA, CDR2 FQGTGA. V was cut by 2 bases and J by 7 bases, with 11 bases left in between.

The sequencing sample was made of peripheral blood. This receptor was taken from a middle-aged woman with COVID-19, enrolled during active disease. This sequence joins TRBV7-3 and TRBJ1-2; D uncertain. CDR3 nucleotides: TGTGCCAGCAGCTTACACAGAGAGGGTGGCTACACCTTC. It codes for CASSLHREGGYTF.